Below, 14 T cell receptor beta chains from the same sample are listed, as sequenced in a study of blood T cell repertoires in COVID-19. Libraries were prepared by immunoSEQ multiplex PCR; TCRdb keeps only in-frame clonotypes and omits some of them. The table records about 200,000 clones, more than 70% of them present only once. Sample: peripheral blood. The receptors come from a young man with active or convalescent COVID-19.

The sample holds one count of this clone. The chain recombines TRBV7-9 with TRBJ2-1; 8 bases are a match to TRBD1. The V gene end was trimmed by 5 bases and the J gene end by 8 bases; junction bases not matched to a gene: 11. This CDR3 has 15 residues. CDR1 is SEHNR, CDR2 FQNEAQ, per germline (reference sequence). The CDR3 DNA follows: TGTGCCAGCAGCGTACCGACAGGGGTCAGGGATGAGCAGTTCTTC. It codes for CASSVPTGVRDEQFF.

The J gene is TRBJ2-6, the V gene TRBV10-3; TRBD2 matches 8 bases. Germline lookup yields CDR1 ENHRY and CDR2 SYGVKD. V was pared by 6 bases and J by 0 bases, with 10 bases of the junction left unmatched. This CDR3 has 18 residues. The CDR3 nucleotides read TGTGCCATCAGCGAATCACAGCGGGGGCACTCTGGGGCCAACGTCCTGACTTTC. Translating it yields CAISESQRGHSGANVLTF.

This clone was recorded a few times. The V gene is TRBV9, the J gene TRBJ1-2; D unresolved. Trimming left V 0 bases short and J 1 base short, with 10 bases between. Germline V gives CDR1 SGDLS, CDR2 YYNGEE. The CDR3 is 15 amino acids. This CDR3 is CASSVDPGFNYGYTF. In nucleotides, the CDR3 is TGTGCCAGCAGCGTAGATCCGGGGTTTAACTATGGCTACACCTTC.

This clone was observed once. CDR3 in DNA: TGTGCCAGCAGCGCAGGGAAGGATCAGCCCCAGCATTTT. This sequence encodes CASSAGKDQPQHF. The V gene is TRBV9, the J gene TRBJ1-5; D possibly corresponds to TRBD1 (5 bases). The V gene lost 3 bases and the J gene lost 5 bases, with 9 bases spanning the gap. CDR3 length equals 13 residues. CDR1 SGDLS and CDR2 YYNGEE come from the germline V gene.

The chain has TRBV5-1 and TRBJ1-4; D gene unclear. Per germline, CDR1 SGHRS and CDR2 YFSETQ. The CDR3 sequence is 14 residues long. V was cut by 1 base and J by 0 bases, with 4 bases left in between. For the CDR3, the DNA is TGCGCCAGCAGCTTGCTATCAACTAATGAAAAACTGTTTTTT. As protein: CASSLLSTNEKLFF.

The chain combines TRBV9 with TRBJ2-7, with unresolved D. The germline gives CDR1 SGDLS, CDR2 YYNGEE. CDR3 length: 12 residues. V lost 3 bases to trimming and J lost 7 bases, with 11 bases between them. The CDR3 sequence is CASSGSPMEQYF. CDR3 nucleotide sequence: TGTGCCAGCAGCGGTTCTCCTATGGAGCAGTACTTC.

The chain joins TRBV21-1 to TRBJ1-2. TRBV21-1 is noted as a pseudogene. There are 14 residues in the CDR3. The CDR3 loop is CASSLPGGPRGYTF. CDR3 DNA sequence: TGTGCCAGCAGCCTCCCGGGGGGGCCTCGTGGCTACACCTTC.

The rearrangement joins TRBV5-1 to TRBJ1-1; D may be TRBD1 (6 bases). Trimming took off 3 bases at V and 0 bases at J, with 12 bases between the two ends. CDR1 and CDR2 from the germline V gene are SGHRS and YFSETQ. The CDR3 covers 15 residues. The CDR3, as DNA: TGCGCCAGCAGCTCGGCACAGGGCTTGAACACTGAAGCTTTCTTT. Its protein product is CASSSAQGLNTEAFF.

The chain is built from TRBV2 and TRBJ2-1, with D tentatively TRBD2 (6 bases). V lost 5 bases to trimming and J lost 0 bases, with 11 bases between them. Germline assignment: CDR1 SNHLY and CDR2 FYNNEI. The CDR3 is made up of 15 amino acids. CDR3 nucleotides: TGTGCCAGCAGTTCACTAGCAAACTCCTACAATGAGCAGTTCTTC. Amino acids: CASSSLANSYNEQFF.

The rearrangement joins TRBV25-1 to TRBJ2-2, with no clear D. Trimming stripped 0 bases from V and 5 bases from J, with 7 bases between. The germline V gene encodes CDR1 MGHDK and CDR2 SYGVNS. The CDR3 is 14 amino acids. The CDR3 spells CASSEYGRTGELFF. The CDR3 coding sequence is TGTGCCAGCAGTGAATACGGTCGAACCGGGGAGCTGTTTTTT.

This rearrangement joins TRBV12-3 or TRBV12-4 to TRBJ1-4; D remains unclear. The CDR3 length is 12 residues. V lost 3 bases and J lost 8, with 7 bases in between. CDR3 protein: CASSLLGEKLFF. Here the CDR3 DNA reads TGTGCCAGCAGTTTGTTGGGCGAAAAACTGTTTTTT.

The chain joins TRBV7-6 to TRBJ1-3, with 8 bases fitting TRBD1. The CDR3 is made up of 16 amino acids. After removal of 0 bases from V and 6 bases from J, the junction contained 7 bases not matched to a gene. Germline loops: CDR1 SGHVS, CDR2 FNYEAQ. CDR3 in DNA: TGTGCCAGCAGCTTAGCGGGACAGGCTTCAGCAAACACCATATATTTT. Protein sequence: CASSLAGQASANTIYF.

The genes are TRBV20-1 and TRBJ1-1; D is ambiguous. With 6 bases removed from V and 7 bases from J, the gap between germline ends came to 12 bases. The CDR3 spans 11 residues. Germline-derived CDR1 and CDR2 are DFQATT and SNEGSKA (reference sequence). Written as DNA, the CDR3 is TGCAGTGCGACCGGCACAGATGAAGCTTTCTTT. Protein: CSATGTDEAFF.

V gene TRBV4-2 combines with J gene TRBJ1-5; weak D call: TRBD1 (6 bases). Looked up from germline, CDR1 is LGHNA and CDR2 is YNFKEQ. The CDR3 loop spans 15 amino acids. Trimming stripped 5 bases from V and 6 bases from J, with 17 bases between. The CDR3 region has the DNA TGTGCCAGCAGCTTCCAGGGGCAGGATGGTCAGCCCCAGCATTTT. Translated, it gives CASSFQGQDGQPQHF.